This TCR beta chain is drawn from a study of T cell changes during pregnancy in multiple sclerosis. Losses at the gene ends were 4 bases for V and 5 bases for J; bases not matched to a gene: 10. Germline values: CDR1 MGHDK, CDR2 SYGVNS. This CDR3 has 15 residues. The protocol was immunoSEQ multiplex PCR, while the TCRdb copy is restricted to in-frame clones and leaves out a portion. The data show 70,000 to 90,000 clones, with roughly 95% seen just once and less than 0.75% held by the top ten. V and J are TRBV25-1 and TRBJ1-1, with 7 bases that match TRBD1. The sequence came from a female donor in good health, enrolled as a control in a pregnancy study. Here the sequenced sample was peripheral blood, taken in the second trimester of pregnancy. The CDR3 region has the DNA TGTGCCAGCAGTGGAAACCGACAGGGTCGGACTGAAGCTTTCTTT. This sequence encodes CASSGNRQGRTEAFF.